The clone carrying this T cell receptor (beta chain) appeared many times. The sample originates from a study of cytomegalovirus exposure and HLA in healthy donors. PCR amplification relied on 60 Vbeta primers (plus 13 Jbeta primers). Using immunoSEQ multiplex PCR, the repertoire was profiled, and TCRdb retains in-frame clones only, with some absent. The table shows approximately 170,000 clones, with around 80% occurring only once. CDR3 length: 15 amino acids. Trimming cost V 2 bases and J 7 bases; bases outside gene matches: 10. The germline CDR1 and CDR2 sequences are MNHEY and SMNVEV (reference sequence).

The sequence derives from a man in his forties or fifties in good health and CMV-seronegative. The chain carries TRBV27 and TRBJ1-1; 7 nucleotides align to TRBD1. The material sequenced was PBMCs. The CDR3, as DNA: TGTGCCAGCAGTTTAAGGGCAGGGGGTATTGTTGAAGCTTTCTTT. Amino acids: CASSLRAGGIVEAFF.